These T cell receptor beta chains were read from a single sample in a study of cytomegalovirus exposure and HLA in healthy donors. The protocol was immunoSEQ multiplex PCR, while the TCRdb copy is restricted to in-frame clones and leaves out a portion. This specimen shows about 130,000 clones; the ten leading clones hold roughly 2%. Sequenced input: PBMCs. The receptors shown here come from a woman aged 55-69 years in good health and CMV-seronegative. CDR3s include the opening cysteine and the closing phenylalanine or tryptophan. A D gene is named only where the DNA matches it firmly.

V gene: TRBV19
J gene: TRBJ1-1
CDR3 length: 14
D gene: TRBD1
CDR3 DNA: TGTGCCAGTAGTACGACAGGGGTTAACACTGAAGCTTTCTTT
CDR3 protein: CASSTTGVNTEAFF

V gene: TRBV4-1
J gene: TRBJ1-1
CDR3 length: 14
D gene: TRBD1
CDR3 DNA: TGCGCCAGCAGCCACTTTGGGACAGGCTATGAAGCTTTCTTT
CDR3 protein: CASSHFGTGYEAFF

V gene: TRBV5-1
J gene: TRBJ1-2
CDR3 length: 16
D gene: TRBD1
CDR3 DNA: TGCGCCAGCAGTCGTGGCACAGGGGATCAAAACTATGGCTACACCTTC
CDR3 protein: CASSRGTGDQNYGYTF

V gene: TRBV6-4
J gene: TRBJ2-1
CDR3 length: 15
D gene: -
CDR3 DNA: TGTGCCAGCAGTGAAAGGGCGGGCGGATACAATGAGCAGTTCTTC
CDR3 protein: CASSERAGGYNEQFF

V gene: TRBV11-3
J gene: TRBJ2-5
CDR3 length: 15
D gene: -
CDR3 DNA: TGTGCCAGCAGCTTAGTCCTACAGGACCAAGAGACCCAGTACTTC
CDR3 protein: CASSLVLQDQETQYF

V gene: TRBV5-1
J gene: TRBJ2-6
CDR3 length: 18
D gene: TRBD2
CDR3 DNA: TGCGCCAGCAGCTTGACTAGCGGGGTTGCCTCTGGGGCCAACGTCCTGACTTTC
CDR3 protein: CASSLTSGVASGANVLTF

V gene: TRBV21-1
J gene: TRBJ2-1
CDR3 length: 21
D gene: -
CDR3 DNA: TGTGCCAGCAGCAAGGCAGGGGAGACTAGCGGGGGGTTCCCACCTAACAATGAGCAGTTCTTC
CDR3 protein: CASSKAGETSGGFPPNNEQFF

V gene: TRBV5-1
J gene: TRBJ2-3
CDR3 length: 15
D gene: -
CDR3 DNA: TGCGCCAGCAGCAATCCTCAGGGAAGCACAGATACGCAGTATTTT
CDR3 protein: CASSNPQGSTDTQYF

V gene: TRBV9
J gene: TRBJ2-3
CDR3 length: 14
D gene: -
CDR3 DNA: TGTGCCAGCAGCCAGGACATTACCCCAGATACGCAGTATTTT
CDR3 protein: CASSQDITPDTQYF

V gene: TRBV4-2
J gene: TRBJ2-7
CDR3 length: 16
D gene: TRBD2
CDR3 DNA: TGTGCCAGCAGCCTGTGGGCAGGGACTAGCGGCTACGAGCAGTACTTC
CDR3 protein: CASSLWAGTSGYEQYF

V gene: TRBV5-1
J gene: TRBJ1-2
CDR3 length: 14
D gene: -
CDR3 DNA: TGCGCCAGCAGCTTGGAGGGAGGGGCTTATGGCTACACCTTC
CDR3 protein: CASSLEGGAYGYTF

V gene: TRBV5-4
J gene: TRBJ2-2
CDR3 length: 16
D gene: TRBD1
CDR3 DNA: TGTGCCAGTCGCTCCTATAACAGGGGAAGGACCGGGGAGCTGTTTTTT
CDR3 protein: CASRSYNRGRTGELFF

V gene: TRBV7-9
J gene: TRBJ2-1
CDR3 length: 16
D gene: -
CDR3 DNA: TGTGCCAGCAGCTTAGTCCGGGGTAAGACCTACAATGAGCAGTTCTTC
CDR3 protein: CASSLVRGKTYNEQFF

V gene: TRBV7-9
J gene: TRBJ2-7
CDR3 length: 18
D gene: TRBD2
CDR3 DNA: TGTGCCAGCAGCTCCTCCGGCGGACTAGCGGGGCGCTCCTACGAGCAGTACTTC
CDR3 protein: CASSSSGGLAGRSYEQYF

V gene: TRBV6-1
J gene: TRBJ2-5
CDR3 length: 13
D gene: -
CDR3 DNA: TGTGCCAGCAGCCATGGTACACAAGAGACCCAGTACTTC
CDR3 protein: CASSHGTQETQYF

V gene: TRBV7-9
J gene: TRBJ2-2
CDR3 length: 16
D gene: -
CDR3 DNA: TGTGCCAGCTCCTCTATCCCGGGGGAAGACACCGGGGAGCTGTTTTTT
CDR3 protein: CASSSIPGEDTGELFF

V gene: TRBV11-2
J gene: TRBJ2-1
CDR3 length: 16
D gene: TRBD1
CDR3 DNA: TGTGCCAGCAGCTTAGGAGCAGGGGGCAGGTACAATGAGCAGTTCTTC
CDR3 protein: CASSLGAGGRYNEQFF

V gene: TRBV19
J gene: TRBJ2-2
CDR3 length: 15
D gene: TRBD2
CDR3 DNA: TGTGCCAGTAGTATGGGACTAGCGGGAGTGGGGGAGCTGTTTTTT
CDR3 protein: CASSMGLAGVGELFF

V gene: TRBV5-5
J gene: TRBJ1-5
CDR3 length: 12
D gene: -
CDR3 DNA: TGTGCCAGCAGAGCAGGGATCGAGCCCCAGCATTTT
CDR3 protein: CASRAGIEPQHF

V gene: TRBV27
J gene: TRBJ1-5
CDR3 length: 17
D gene: -
CDR3 DNA: TGTGCCAGCAGTTTTTACGGACACTCGATTAGCAATCAGCCCCAGCATTTT
CDR3 protein: CASSFYGHSISNQPQHF

V gene: TRBV7-8
J gene: TRBJ2-7
CDR3 length: 14
D gene: TRBD1
CDR3 DNA: TGTGCCAGCAGCATGGGACAGGGGGCGTACGAGCAGTACTTC
CDR3 protein: CASSMGQGAYEQYF

V gene: TRBV10-3
J gene: TRBJ1-5
CDR3 length: 16
D gene: -
CDR3 DNA: TGTGCCATCAGTGATGGGTCGGGGTATAGCAATCAGCCCCAGCATTTT
CDR3 protein: CAISDGSGYSNQPQHF

V gene: TRBV5-4
J gene: TRBJ2-1
CDR3 length: 17
D gene: TRBD2
CDR3 DNA: TGTGCCAGCAGCTACCAAATTGTGGTAGCGGGGTCAAATGAGCAGTTCTTC
CDR3 protein: CASSYQIVVAGSNEQFF

V gene: TRBV7-9
J gene: TRBJ1-1
CDR3 length: 17
D gene: -
CDR3 DNA: TGTGCCAGCAGCTTAAACGCGGGGAGTAAATTGAACACTGAAGCTTTCTTT
CDR3 protein: CASSLNAGSKLNTEAFF

V gene: TRBV9
J gene: TRBJ1-2
CDR3 length: 16
D gene: -
CDR3 DNA: TGTGCCAGCAGCGTAGTGGGGACTCCCAGGAGGCATGGCTACACCTTC
CDR3 protein: CASSVVGTPRRHGYTF

V gene: TRBV6-5
J gene: TRBJ1-5
CDR3 length: 13
D gene: -
CDR3 DNA: TGTGCCAGCAGGGGCCAGGGGAATCAGCCCCAGCATTTT
CDR3 protein: CASRGQGNQPQHF

V gene: TRBV5-1
J gene: TRBJ2-2
CDR3 length: 15
D gene: -
CDR3 DNA: TGCGCCAGCAGCCCCGTCGGGAGTTCCTCCGGGGAGCTGTTTTTT
CDR3 protein: CASSPVGSSSGELFF

V gene: TRBV28
J gene: TRBJ2-7
CDR3 length: 15
D gene: TRBD2
CDR3 DNA: TGTGCCAGCGGTGGGGCTAGCGGGTACTCCTACGAGCAGTACTTC
CDR3 protein: CASGGASGYSYEQYF

V gene: TRBV7-6
J gene: TRBJ2-3
CDR3 length: 17
D gene: -
CDR3 DNA: TGTGCCAGCAGCACCGACTCCCGCTCGCGAGACACAGATACGCAGTATTTT
CDR3 protein: CASSTDSRSRDTDTQYF

V gene: TRBV30
J gene: TRBJ1-4
CDR3 length: 14
D gene: -
CDR3 DNA: TGTGCCTGGAGTAGAACAGGAAAGAGTGAAAAACTGTTTTTT
CDR3 protein: CAWSRTGKSEKLFF